This TCR gamma chain was sequenced during a study of gamma delta lymphoproliferative disorders and STAT genes. Study context: For the delta chain, EuroClonality-NGS standard procedure was applied. Notes on the study in general: Delta repertoires did not separate groups, but patient gamma repertoires clustered apart.

J gave up 3 bases and V 1 base, and 3 bases lay outside the gene matches. Germline V lookup: CDR1 GITISATS, CDR2 ISYDGTV (reference sequence). The CDR3 is 13 amino acids. Genomic DNA from isolated PBMCs served as the sequencing template. Judged by abundance, this clone is medium-sized. Its cognate antigen is unknown. TCRdb repeated clone calling on the multiplex PCR reads with CATT. The profile shows 1,000 to 1,500 gamma-chain clones, 12% of them singletons. This receptor was obtained from a human donor in good health. The chain combines TRGV9 with TRGJ1 or TRGJ2. Here the J gene came from matching the DNA to germline, since TCRdb omits it. Specimen: blood. CDR3 in amino acids: CALWEVFYYKKLF. The CDR3 nucleotides are TGTGCCTTGTGGGAGGTTTTTTATTATAAGAAACTCTTT.